Sequencing of this TCR beta chain was carried out in a study of blood T cell repertoires in COVID-19. Overall study context: Researchers got acute and convalescent COVID-19 samples from the United States, Italy and Spain. PBMCs, B-cell-depleted T cells, or T cells provided the cDNA or gDNA that made up the material.

The CDR3 totals 14 residues. In germline, CDR1 is SGDLS, CDR2 YYNGEE. J gave up 0 bases and V 4 bases, and 4 bases lay outside the gene matches. In the original workflow: Counts of nucleated cells, estimated from reference gene primer amplification, were obtained. Sequencing was performed with immunoSEQ multiplex PCR; in TCRdb, only in-frame clones are kept and a portion is missing. V and J calls and clone size are as listed in that table; D and trimming were resolved from the DNA. The sample holds fewer than 300,000 clones, approximately 89% seen once. This TCR was sampled from a man aged 35 to 55 who had recovered from COVID-19. Sequences were obtained from peripheral blood. The V gene is TRBV9, the J gene TRBJ2-7; TRBD1 agrees at 7 bases. The CDR3 spells CASSFRDSSYEQYF. The CDR3 DNA reads TGTGCCAGCAGCTTCCGGGACAGCTCCTACGAGCAGTACTTC.